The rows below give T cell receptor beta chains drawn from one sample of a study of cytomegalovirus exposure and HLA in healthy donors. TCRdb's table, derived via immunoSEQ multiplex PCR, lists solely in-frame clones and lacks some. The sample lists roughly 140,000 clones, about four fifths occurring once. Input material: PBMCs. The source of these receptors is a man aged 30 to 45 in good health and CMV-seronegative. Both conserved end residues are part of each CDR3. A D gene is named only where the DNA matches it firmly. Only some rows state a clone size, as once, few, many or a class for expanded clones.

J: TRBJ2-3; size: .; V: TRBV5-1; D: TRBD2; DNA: TGCGCCAGCAGCTTGATCGGCGGGGGGGGCACAGATACGCAGTATTTT; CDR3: CASSLIGGGGTDTQYF
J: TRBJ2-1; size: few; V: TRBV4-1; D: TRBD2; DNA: TGCGCCAGCAGCCACGGGACTAGCGGGAGAGGCAATGAGCAGTTCTTC; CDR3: CASSHGTSGRGNEQFF
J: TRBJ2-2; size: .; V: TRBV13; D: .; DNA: TGTGCCAGCAGCAGGGGCCAGAACACCGGGGAGCTGTTTTTT; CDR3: CASSRGQNTGELFF
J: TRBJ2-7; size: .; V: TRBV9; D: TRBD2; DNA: TGTGCCAGCAGCGTAGGACTCAGCGGGGACTCCTACGAGCAGTACTTC; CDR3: CASSVGLSGDSYEQYF
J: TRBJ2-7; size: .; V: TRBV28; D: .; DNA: TGTGCCAGCAGTTCAACTAGCCCTGTTGATAGAGGGGTCGAGCAGTACTTC; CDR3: CASSSTSPVDRGVEQYF
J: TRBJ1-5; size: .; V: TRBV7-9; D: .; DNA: TGTGCCAGCAGCTTATTTGAGGATCAGCCCCAGCATTTT; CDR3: CASSLFEDQPQHF
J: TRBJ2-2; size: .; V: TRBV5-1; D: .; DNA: TGCGCCAGCAGCTTGGGGCTAGATCGGACCGGGGAGCTGTTTTTT; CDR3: CASSLGLDRTGELFF
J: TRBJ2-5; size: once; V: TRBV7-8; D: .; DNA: TGTGCCAGCAGCGGCACTAGGGCAGAGACCCAGTACTTC; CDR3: CASSGTRAETQYF
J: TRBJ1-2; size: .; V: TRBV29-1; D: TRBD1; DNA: TGCAGCGTTGGACAGGGTTATGGCTACCCCTTC; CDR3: CSVGQGYGYPF
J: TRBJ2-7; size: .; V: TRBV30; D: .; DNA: TGTGCCCGGAGGGACCCGGACTTCCACTCCGAGCAGTACTTC; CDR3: CARRDPDFHSEQYF
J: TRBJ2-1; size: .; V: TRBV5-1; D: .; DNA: TGCGCCAGCAGCTTGGGACAAATCAGCTCCTACAATGAGCAGTTCTTC; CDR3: CASSLGQISSYNEQFF
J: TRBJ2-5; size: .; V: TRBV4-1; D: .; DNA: TGCGCCAGCAGCCAAGAAGGATTCGGGGAGACCCAGTACTTC; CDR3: CASSQEGFGETQYF
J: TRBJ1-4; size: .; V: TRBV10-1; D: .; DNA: TGCGCCAGCAGTGAGTCGTATCGGGGAGCTGAAAAACTGTTTTTT; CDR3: CASSESYRGAEKLFF
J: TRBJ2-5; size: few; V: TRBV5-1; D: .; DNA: TGCGCCAGCAGCTTGGCGGGGAGAGAGACCCAGTACTTC; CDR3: CASSLAGRETQYF